These T cell receptor beta chains were read from a single sample in a study of regulatory T cells in long-lasting Graves disease. TCRdb recomputed calls from the multiplex PCR reads with MiXCR, one row per CDR3 protein. The data contain a few hundred thousand distinct CDR3 sequences, roughly 16% of them singletons. These same records also appear under a second study, on T cells in Graves' hyperthyroidism and ophthalmopathy.

Sequenced here: peripheral blood mononuclear cells (PBMCs), sampled at new diagnosis, from a patient treated with antithyroid drugs. The source is a woman aged 18-29 years with Graves disease. The CDR3 runs from the conserved cysteine through the conserved F or W. A D gene is named only where the DNA matches it firmly. Size values are once, few and many counts, or a class for expanded clones, and some rows have none.

clone_size	d_call	j_call	v_call	cdr3_nt	cdr3_aa
NA	TRBD1	TRBJ2-7	TRBV11-2	TGTGCCAGCAGCCCAGGGACAGGGGGGGTCGAGCAGTACTTC	CASSPGTGGVEQYF
few	NA	TRBJ2-7	TRBV6-1	TGTGCCAGCAGTCACCGGGGTATCTACTTC	CASSHRGIYF
NA	NA	TRBJ1-4	TRBV29-1	TGCAGCGTTACCAAAATTGGAGTTAATGAAAAACTGTTTTTT	CSVTKIGVNEKLFF
many	NA	TRBJ2-2	TRBV3-1	TGTGCCAGCAGCCATTCCTTGACAGGCCCTCGAGACGACACCGGGGAGCTGTTTTTT	CASSHSLTGPRDDTGELFF
NA	NA	TRBJ1-1	TRBV5-8	TGTGCCAGCATGCCGGACAGCCGAATGAACACTGAAGCTTTCTTT	CASMPDSRMNTEAFF
few	TRBD1	TRBJ1-2	TRBV4-1	TGCGCCAGCAGCCAAGTCGACAGGGGTAATTATGGCTACACCTTC	CASSQVDRGNYGYTF
NA	TRBD2	TRBJ2-1	TRBV29-1	TGCAGCGTACGACTAGCGGGGGGCAATGAGCAGTTCTTC	CSVRLAGGNEQFF
many	NA	TRBJ1-2	TRBV5-1	TGCGCCAGCAGCCCCCACCTGGGGGGGGTGGGCTATGGCTACACCTTC	CASSPHLGGVGYGYTF
many	TRBD1	TRBJ1-6	TRBV6-1	TGTGCCAGCAGAAGACGTAGACAGGGGGCAGGGGATTCACCCCTCCACTTT	CASRRRRQGAGDSPLHF
many	NA	TRBJ2-1	TRBV18	TGTGCCAGCTCACGATCCCAGGGGGGCAATGAGCAGTTCTTC	CASSRSQGGNEQFF
many	TRBD1	TRBJ2-1	TRBV27	TGTGCCAGCAGACCCGGGACAGGGGTGGTCAATGAGCAGTTCTTC	CASRPGTGVVNEQFF
few	NA	TRBJ1-3	TRBV7-6	TGTGCCAGCAGCTCCGATTTTGGGTTCATATATTTT	CASSSDFGFIYF
many	NA	TRBJ1-2	TRBV11-2	TGTGCCAGCAGCAGAGGAACTGGCTACACCTTC	CASSRGTGYTF
NA	TRBD1	TRBJ1-2	TRBV5-1	TGCGCCAGCAGCTTGGGACAGGGAGTCGACTATGGCTACACCTTC	CASSLGQGVDYGYTF
many	NA	TRBJ2-5	TRBV19	TGTGCCAGTAGTGTTGGGTTTGAGACCCAGTACTTC	CASSVGFETQYF
few	NA	TRBJ2-5	TRBV12-3/TRBV12-4	TGTGCCAGCAGTTTGGGCGAGGGCCGGAGTGGGGAGACCCAGTACTTC	CASSLGEGRSGETQYF
NA	TRBD1	TRBJ1-5	TRBV2	TGTGCCAGTGTGGACAGGGGGAACACCGGGACAGTGGCTAATCAGCCCCAGCATTTT	CASVDRGNTGTVANQPQHF
NA	TRBD1	TRBJ2-7	TRBV10-1	TGCGCCAGCAGTGAGTCGGGGACAGAAATACCCTACGAGCAGTACTTC	CASSESGTEIPYEQYF
few	TRBD1	TRBJ1-1	TRBV19	TGTGCCATCGGACAGGGATGGACTGAAGCTTTCTTT	CAIGQGWTEAFF
NA	TRBD1	TRBJ1-2	TRBV18	TGTGCCAGCTCGGGAGACAGGGGAACCTATGGCTACACCTTC	CASSGDRGTYGYTF
many	NA	TRBJ2-1	TRBV20-1	TGCAGTGCCACCTCGCTCAGATACAATGAGCAGTTCTTC	CSATSLRYNEQFF
NA	NA	TRBJ1-3	TRBV2	TGTGCCAGCCTCAGGGGAGTGGGACGCTCTGGAAGCACCATATATTTT	CASLRGVGRSGSTIYF
once	NA	TRBJ2-1	TRBV5-6	TGTGCCAGCAGCTTAGGAGTCGGGGGCGGCGGTGAGCAGTTCTTC	CASSLGVGGGGEQFF
many	NA	TRBJ1-2	TRBV2	TGTGCCAGCAGTGAAGCTTCATACGGGGGCTACACCTTC	CASSEASYGGYTF
few	NA	TRBJ1-5	TRBV6-5	TGTGCCAGCAGTTATTTAAGCTCCGGACCCCACGGGGGCAATCAGCCCCAGCATTTT	CASSYLSSGPHGGNQPQHF
many	TRBD1	TRBJ2-1	TRBV20-1	TGCAGTGCTAGGGGGACAGGGTACAATGAGCAGTTCTTC	CSARGTGYNEQFF
NA	NA	TRBJ2-7	TRBV5-1	TGCGCCAGCAGGGGGGGACAGCCGTACGAGCAGTACTTC	CASRGGQPYEQYF
many	NA	TRBJ1-2	TRBV29-1	TGCAGCCTCCGAGCCAACTATGGCTACACCTTC	CSLRANYGYTF
many	NA	TRBJ1-1	TRBV29-1	TGCAGCGTGCGTGAGGACACTGAAGCTTTCTTT	CSVREDTEAFF
few	TRBD1	TRBJ2-1	TRBV6-1	TGTGCCAGCAGGACGGGACAGAGATACAATGAGCAGTTCTTC	CASRTGQRYNEQFF
few	TRBD2	TRBJ2-5	TRBV5-4	TGTGCCAGCAGCTTGGATCTAGCGGGAGGAGAGACCCAGTACTTC	CASSLDLAGGETQYF
few	NA	TRBJ1-5	TRBV20-1	TGCAGTGCTAGAGATGCGGCAGGGACCGCCAATCAGCCCCAGCATTTT	CSARDAAGTANQPQHF
NA	NA	TRBJ2-2	TRBV12-3/TRBV12-4	TGTGCCAGCAGTTTTAGGGGGGCCGGGGAGCTGTTTTTT	CASSFRGAGELFF
many	NA	TRBJ2-7	TRBV4-1	TGCGCCAGCAGCCCCCTCGGACCCCCCTACGAGCAGTACTTC	CASSPLGPPYEQYF
many	NA	TRBJ2-5	TRBV10-3	TGTGCCACCTCGACCTACTCGGGGGAAGAGACCCAGTACTTC	CATSTYSGEETQYF
once	TRBD1	TRBJ1-2	TRBV6-1	TGTGCCAGCAGCTCGGGACAGCCAAACCCCTATGGCTACACCTTC	CASSSGQPNPYGYTF
many	TRBD2	TRBJ2-7	TRBV6-1	TGTGCCAGCACCCAATGGTCTAGCGGGAGCCTACCCTACGAGCAGTACTTC	CASTQWSSGSLPYEQYF
many	TRBD1	TRBJ2-7	TRBV24-1	TGTGCCACCAGTGATGGACAGGGGGCGAAGTACGAGCAGTACTTC	CATSDGQGAKYEQYF
NA	TRBD2	TRBJ2-1	TRBV20-1	TGCAGTGCTCGGACTAGCGGGAATCGCTATGAGCAGTTCTTC	CSARTSGNRYEQFF
many	NA	TRBJ2-3	TRBV29-1	TGCAGCGTTGGGCAGGGAACAGATACGCAGTATTTT	CSVGQGTDTQYF
many	NA	TRBJ1-2	TRBV27	TGTGCCAGCCGGGGGGGGGCTAACTATGGCTACACCTTC	CASRGGANYGYTF
many	NA	TRBJ1-1	TRBV7-8	TGTGCCAGCAGCTTAGAAGGGGGATCTGCTACTGAAGCTTTCTTT	CASSLEGGSATEAFF
NA	NA	TRBJ2-7	TRBV15	TGTGCCACCAGCAGAGAAAGGGGGAGCTCCTACGAGCAGTACTTC	CATSRERGSSYEQYF
many	NA	TRBJ1-2	TRBV28	TGTGCCAGCAGGGGGCCGATCTATGGCTACACCTTC	CASRGPIYGYTF
many	NA	TRBJ1-5	TRBV7-9	TGTGCCAGCAGCCCCCTAAGGAGCCAGCCCCAGCATTTT	CASSPLRSQPQHF
many	TRBD2	TRBJ2-3	TRBV13	TGTGCCAGCAGCTTAGCACTAGCGGGGGTGCAGTATTTT	CASSLALAGVQYF
NA	TRBD1	TRBJ2-3	TRBV19	TGTGCCAGTAGTACGGGGGCAGGACAGGGTCGAGATACGCAGTATTTT	CASSTGAGQGRDTQYF